A single sample gave rise to the 18 T cell receptor beta chains below, sequenced in a study of PD-L1 blockade in urothelial cancer. The sample's time point: peripheral blood 6 weeks after treatment start. Using immunoSEQ multiplex PCR, the repertoire was profiled, and TCRdb retains in-frame clones only, with some absent. The sample includes 38,000 or so clones, around 84% of them seen just once. The source material was PBMCs, sampled around atezolizumab (anti-PD-L1) treatment. Receptor source: a man between 65 and 85 years old with urothelial cancer.

The chain joins TRBV7-2 to TRBJ2-1, with D hard to call. The germline gives CDR1 SGHTA, CDR2 FQGNSA. CDR3 length equals 13 residues. With 1 base removed from V and 4 bases from J, the gap between germline ends came to 5 bases. This CDR3 reads CASSLVGYNEQFF. Here the CDR3 DNA reads TGTGCCAGCAGCTTAGTCGGGTACAATGAGCAGTTCTTC.

Here the CDR3 reads CASGQTGGTEAFF. The CDR3 DNA reads TGTGCTAGTGGCCAGACAGGGGGCACTGAAGCTTTCTTT. The J gene is TRBJ1-1, the V gene TRBV12-5; 9 bases agree with TRBD1. From germline, CDR1 is LGHNT and CDR2 FRNRAP. This CDR3 is 13 amino acids long. The V segment lost 6 bases and the J segment 4 bases; nucleotides outside the gene matches: 3.

The gene calls are TRBV25-1 and TRBJ1-4, with 7 positions matching TRBD1. V was pared by 5 bases and J by 0 bases, with 9 bases of the junction left unmatched. Germline CDR1 reads MGHDK; CDR2 reads SYGVNS. This CDR3 is built from 17 residues. CDR3 residues: CASSLSIGTATNEKLFF. The CDR3 nucleotides read TGTGCCAGCAGTCTATCTATAGGGACAGCAACTAATGAAAAACTGTTTTTT. The full variable domain, rest sourced from reference TRBV25-1 and TRBJ1-4, is EADIYQTPRYLVIGTGKKITLECSQTMGHDKMYWYQQDPGMELHLIHYSYGVNSTEKGDLSSESTVSRIRTEHFPLTLESARPSHTSQYLCASSLSIGTATNEKLFFGSGTQLSVL.

The chain employs TRBV6-1 and TRBJ2-7, with 7 bases fitting TRBD1. This CDR3 comprises 16 residues. Unmatched junction bases numbered 11, after V lost 4 bases and J lost 2 bases. Germline CDR1 MNHNS, CDR2 SASEGT. The CDR3 coding sequence is TGTGCCAGCAGTGCCCGCACAGGGGACAGACCCTACGAGCAGTACTTC. It specifies CASSARTGDRPYEQYF.

CDR3 sequence reads: CASSLGTSGSTDTQYF. CDR3 coding DNA: TGTGCCAGCAGCTTGGGGACTAGCGGAAGCACAGATACGCAGTATTTT. The V gene is TRBV5-4, the J gene TRBJ2-3, with 10 positions matching TRBD2. Per the germline V gene, CDR1 is SGHNT and CDR2 is YYREEE (reference sequence). V lost 0 bases to trimming and J lost 0 bases; unmatched junction nucleotides: 1. The CDR3 is made up of 16 amino acids.

V and J are TRBV5-1 and TRBJ2-4; unclear D gene. Germline CDR1 reads SGHRS; CDR2 reads YFSETQ. CDR3 length: 15 amino acids. Between the trimmed V and J ends, which lost 4 bases and 0 bases, there was a span of 11 bases. The CDR3 DNA reads as TGCGCCAGCAGCCGTTCAGACTTAGCCAAAAACATTCAGTACTTC. Translation: CASSRSDLAKNIQYF. The full variable domain, completed using reference TRBV5-1 and TRBJ2-4, is KAGVTQTPRYLIKTRGQQVTLSCSPISGHRSVSWYQQTPGQGLQFLFEYFSETQRNKGNFPGRFSGRQFSNSRSEMNVSTLELGDSALYLCASSRSDLAKNIQYFGAGTRLSVL.

The V gene is TRBV10-1, the J gene TRBJ1-2; 7 nucleotides agree with TRBD1. V dropped 7 bases and J dropped 2; count of bases not matched to a gene: 7. The CDR3 loop spans 14 amino acids. CDR1 is WNHNN, CDR2 SYGVQD, per germline (reference sequence). The CDR3 region is CASNRDRSNYGYTF. The DNA for the CDR3 is TGCGCCAGCAATCGGGACAGATCGAACTATGGCTACACCTTC.

This chain uses TRBV28 with TRBJ1-4; 12 nucleotides match TRBD1. V shed 6 bases, J shed 5 bases, and the junction held 4 bases outside the gene matches. Germline V gene sequence: CDR1 MDHEN, CDR2 SYDVKM. This CDR3 contains 15 residues. CDR3 residues: CASSLGTGGNEKLFF. In nucleotides, the CDR3 is TGTGCCAGCAGCTTAGGGACAGGGGGCAATGAAAAACTGTTTTTT.

The chain couples TRBV5-4 to TRBJ2-3; tentative D call: TRBD1 (5 bases). This CDR3 has 16 residues. Trimming left V 0 bases short and J 0 bases short, with 11 bases between. The germline gives CDR1 SGHNT, CDR2 YYREEE (reference sequence). For the CDR3, the DNA is TGTGCCAGCAGCTTGGCAGGGCAGAGAAGCACAGATACGCAGTATTTT. Encoded protein: CASSLAGQRSTDTQYF.

This clone was seen only a few times. The gene calls are TRBV5-1 and TRBJ1-1; a possible D gene is TRBD1 (5 bases). The germline V gene has CDR1 SGHRS and CDR2 YFSETQ. There are 13 residues in the CDR3. Trimming stripped 4 bases from V and 3 bases from J, with 10 bases between. The CDR3 coding sequence is TGCGCCAGCAGCCCACAAGGGGACACTGAAGCTTTCTTT. This codes for CASSPQGDTEAFF. Looking up the rest from reference TRBV5-1 and TRBJ1-1 gives the full variable domain: KAGVTQTPRYLIKTRGQQVTLSCSPISGHRSVSWYQQTPGQGLQFLFEYFSETQRNKGNFPGRFSGRQFSNSRSEMNVSTLELGDSALYLCASSPQGDTEAFFGQGTRLTVV.

The chain employs TRBV18 and TRBJ2-7; TRBD1 is a possible D gene (6 bases). The CDR3 extends over 14 amino acids. The germline V gene has CDR1 KGHSH and CDR2 LQKENI. The ends were cut back, 6 bases at V and 9 bases at J, with 21 bases in the middle. CDR3 residues: CASSPEEQGLWQYF. The CDR3 DNA reads TGTGCCAGCTCCCCTGAGGAACAGGGATTATGGCAGTACTTC.

The chain carries TRBV6-6 and TRBJ2-7; D may be TRBD1 (5 bases). The CDR3 is made up of 14 amino acids. Trimming stripped 0 bases from V and 7 bases from J, with 13 bases between. Germline CDR1 is MNHNY and CDR2 is SVGAGI (reference sequence). The CDR3 protein is CASSYSPRDLEQYF. The DNA of the CDR3 is TGTGCCAGCAGTTACTCACCCAGGGATTTAGAGCAGTACTTC.

The J gene is TRBJ1-2, the V gene TRBV2; D is unresolved. This CDR3 comprises 16 residues. V lost 6 bases and J 1 base, leaving 18 bases between the germline ends. Looked up from germline, CDR1 is SNHLY and CDR2 is FYNNEI. Here the CDR3 DNA reads TGTGCCAGCAGGATCCCCTCCTACCGGGTTAACTATGGCTACACCTTC. Amino acids: CASRIPSYRVNYGYTF.

The chain combines TRBV6-1 with TRBJ1-1; 8 bases agree with TRBD1. Germline CDR1 and CDR2: MNHNS and SASEGT. The CDR3 is 14 residues long. Germline trimming cut 10 bases from V and 3 bases from J; bases unmatched to any gene: 10. The CDR3 DNA is TGTGCCATCCGCCCAGGGGGCGACGACACTGAAGCTTTCTTT. Residues: CAIRPGGDDTEAFF.

The rearrangement joins TRBV6-6 to TRBJ2-5; possible D gene TRBD2, 6 bases. Germline assignment: CDR1 MNHNY and CDR2 SVGAGI (reference sequence). The CDR3 spans 13 residues. V gave up 4 bases and J gave up 2 bases, with 8 bases separating them. The CDR3 DNA reads as TGTGCCAGCAGTTGGGGGAGGCAAGAGACCCAGTACTTC. Protein sequence: CASSWGRQETQYF.

The chain carries TRBV5-1 and TRBJ2-5, with 7 bases that match TRBD2. V lost 4 bases to trimming and J lost 5 bases; unmatched junction nucleotides: 11. CDR1 and CDR2 (germline): SGHRS, YFSETQ. This CDR3 is 15 amino acids long. This CDR3 reads CASSRRTRRQETQYF. For the CDR3, the DNA is TGCGCCAGCAGCCGGAGGACTAGGAGGCAGGAGACCCAGTACTTC.

This chain links TRBV19 with TRBJ2-7, with D tentatively TRBD1 (6 bases). The CDR3 length is 15 residues. Germline-derived CDR1 and CDR2 are LNHDA and SQIVND (reference sequence). Trimming removed 4 bases at V and 3 bases at J, with 16 bases between. This CDR3 reads CASSRMGQPNYEQYF. The CDR3, as DNA: TGTGCCAGTAGTAGGATGGGACAACCCAACTACGAGCAGTACTTC.

This chain joins TRBV7-2 and TRBJ1-5; TRBD1 aligns across 8 bases. Looked up from germline, CDR1 is SGHTA and CDR2 is FQGNSA. J gave up 5 bases and V 5 bases, and 8 bases lay outside the gene matches. CDR3 length equals 15 residues. The DNA of the CDR3 is TGTGCCAGCAGCCGAGGACAGGGTGGGGATCAGCCCCAGCATTTT. The encoded protein is CASSRGQGGDQPQHF. Full variable domain (remainder filled in from reference TRBV7-2 and TRBJ1-5): GAGVSQSPSNKVTEKGKDVELRCDPISGHTALYWYRQSLGQGLEFLIYFQGNSAPDKSGLPSDRFSAERTGGSVSTLTIQRTQQEDSAVYLCASSRGQGGDQPQHFGDGTRLSIL.